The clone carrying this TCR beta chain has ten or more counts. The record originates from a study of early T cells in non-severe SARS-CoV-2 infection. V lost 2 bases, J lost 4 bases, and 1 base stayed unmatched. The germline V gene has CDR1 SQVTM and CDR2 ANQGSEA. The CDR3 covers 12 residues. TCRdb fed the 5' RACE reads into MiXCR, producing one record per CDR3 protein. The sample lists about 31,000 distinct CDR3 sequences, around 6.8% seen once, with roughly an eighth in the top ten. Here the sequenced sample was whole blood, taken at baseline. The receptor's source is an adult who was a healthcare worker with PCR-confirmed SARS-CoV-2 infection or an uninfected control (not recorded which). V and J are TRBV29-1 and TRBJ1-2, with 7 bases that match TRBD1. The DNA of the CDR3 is TGCAGCGTTGAACAGGGGGTCTATGGCTACACCTTC. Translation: CSVEQGVYGYTF. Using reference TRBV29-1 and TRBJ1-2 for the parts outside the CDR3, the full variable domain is SAVISQKPSRDICQRGTSLTIQCQVDSQVTMMFWYRQQPGQSLTLIATANQGSEATYESGFVIDKFPISRPNLTFSTLTVSNMSPEDSSIYLCSVEQGVYGYTFGSGTRLTVV.